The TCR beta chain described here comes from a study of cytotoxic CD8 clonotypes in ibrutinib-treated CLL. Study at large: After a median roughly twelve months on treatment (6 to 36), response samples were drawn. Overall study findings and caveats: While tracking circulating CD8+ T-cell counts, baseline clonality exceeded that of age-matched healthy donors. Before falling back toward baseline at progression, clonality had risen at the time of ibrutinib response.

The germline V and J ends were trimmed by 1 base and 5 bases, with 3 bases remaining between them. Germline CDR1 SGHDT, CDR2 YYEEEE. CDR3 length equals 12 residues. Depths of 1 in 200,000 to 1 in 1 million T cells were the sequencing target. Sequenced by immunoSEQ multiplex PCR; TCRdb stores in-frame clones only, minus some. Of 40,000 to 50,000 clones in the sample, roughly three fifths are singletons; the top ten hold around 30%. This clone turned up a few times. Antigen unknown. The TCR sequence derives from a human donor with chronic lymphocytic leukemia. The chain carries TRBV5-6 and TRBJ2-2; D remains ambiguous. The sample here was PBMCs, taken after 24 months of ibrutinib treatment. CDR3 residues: CASSLMTGELFF. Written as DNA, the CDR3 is TGTGCCAGCAGCTTGATGACCGGGGAGCTGTTTTTT.